These 18 T cell receptor beta chains were all obtained from the same sample, sequenced in a study of neurological immune-mediated disorders. In TCRdb, the 5' RACE reads were re-called with MiXCR into one record per CDR3 protein. The data contain 50,000 to 60,000 distinct CDR3 sequences, more than 3% of them singletons. The sequenced material came from CD4+ T cells from blood. The receptor source for this set is a woman aged 40 to 55 with multiple sclerosis.

This clonotype has ten or more counts. V usage is TRBV6-2 or TRBV6-3 and J usage is TRBJ2-6; 9 bases are a match to TRBD1. This CDR3 spans 18 amino acids. Germline assignment: CDR1 MNHEY and CDR2 SVGEGT. The V and J ends lost 1 base and 1 base, in that order; junction bases with no gene match: 5. The CDR3 reads CASSYYWGQGSGANVLTF. The CDR3 bases are TGTGCCAGCAGTTACTATTGGGGACAGGGATCTGGGGCCAACGTCCTGACTTTC.

This clonotype has a count of ten or more. The V gene is TRBV20-1, the J gene TRBJ2-7; 7 bases are shared with TRBD1. Germline assignment: CDR1 DFQATT and CDR2 SNEGSKA (reference sequence). This CDR3 contains 13 residues. V shed 6 bases and J 0 bases; nucleotides not matched to a gene: 5. CDR3 nucleotide sequence: TGCAGTGCCGTGGACAGGCCCTCCTACGAGCAGTACTTC. This codes for CSAVDRPSYEQYF.

This clonotype showed up many times. The chain links TRBV7-2 to TRBJ1-1; D is ambiguous. CDR3 length equals 13 residues. V was trimmed by 5 bases and J by 1 base, leaving 8 bases between them. Germline V gives CDR1 SGHTA, CDR2 FQGNSA. The CDR3 DNA reads as TGTGCCAGCAGCCTACAGCCGAACACTGAAGCTTTCTTT. Translation: CASSLQPNTEAFF.

Many counts were recorded for this clonotype. The chain joins TRBV18 to TRBJ2-2; D is unclear. The CDR3 runs 17 residues. V gave up 2 bases and J gave up 1 base, with 14 bases separating them. From germline, CDR1 is KGHSH and CDR2 LQKENI. As DNA, the CDR3 is TGTGCCAGCTCACCAGTTGTCATACGGCAGAACACCGGGGAGCTGTTTTTT. It yields the protein CASSPVVIRQNTGELFF.

This clonotype was observed at least ten times. The V and J genes are TRBV5-1 and TRBJ2-5; 8 bases align to TRBD2. This CDR3 has 17 residues. V lost 0 bases to trimming and J lost 0 bases; unmatched junction nucleotides: 7. Germline V gives CDR1 SGHRS, CDR2 YFSETQ. The CDR3 DNA sequence: TGCGCCAGCAGCTTGGGACGGGGGGGAATGTACCAAGAGACCCAGTACTTC. Encoded protein: CASSLGRGGMYQETQYF.

This clonotype was picked up many times. The genes are TRBV24-1 and TRBJ2-2; D is undetermined. CDR3 length: 14 residues. Between the trimmed V and J ends, which lost 2 bases and 4 bases, there was a span of 7 bases. The V gene's germline CDR1 is KGHDR and CDR2 SFDVKD. The CDR3 DNA reads TGTGCCACCAGTGATTGGGGAAGCACCGGGGAGCTGTTTTTT. As protein: CATSDWGSTGELFF.

This clonotype was picked up many times. The J gene is TRBJ2-5, the V gene TRBV5-1, with 9 bases matching TRBD2. Germline assignment: CDR1 SGHRS and CDR2 YFSETQ. V trimming: 3 bases; J trimming: 4 bases; junction bases outside the gene matches: 4. CDR3 length: 14 residues. CDR3 sequence: CASSSGLASETQYF. CDR3 in DNA: TGCGCCAGCAGCTCGGGACTAGCCTCAGAGACCCAGTACTTC.

This clonotype was counted many times. The genes are TRBV14 and TRBJ2-1; D is unresolved. V gave up 6 bases and J gave up 4 bases, with 4 bases separating them. CDR1 is SGHDN, CDR2 FVKESK, per germline. The CDR3 length is 11 residues. The CDR3 loop reads CASSLYNEQFF. CDR3 bases: TGTGCCAGCAGTCTTTACAATGAGCAGTTCTTC.

This clonotype was picked up a small number of times. The chain has TRBV30 and TRBJ1-2; possibly TRBD1 for D (5 bases). The CDR3 is made up of 12 amino acids. The V gene's germline CDR1 is GTSNPN and CDR2 SVGIG (reference sequence). The V gene lost 1 base and the J gene lost 6 bases, with 9 bases spanning the gap. This chain's CDR3 is CAWSAGLHGYTF. The DNA of the CDR3 is TGTGCCTGGAGTGCGGGACTCCATGGCTACACCTTC. The full variable domain, its missing parts supplied by reference TRBV30 and TRBJ1-2, is SQTIHQWPATLVQPVGSPLSLECTVEGTSNPNLYWYRQAAGRGLQLLFYSVGIGQISSEVPQNLSASRPQDRQFILSSKKLLLSDSGFYLCAWSAGLHGYTFGSGTRLTVV.

This clonotype was seen many times. V and J are TRBV5-1 and TRBJ2-7, with D uncertain. Germline CDR1 reads SGHRS; CDR2 reads YFSETQ. V was pared by 4 bases and J by 1 base, with 18 bases between. CDR3 length: 16 residues. The chain's CDR3 is CASSPVEVGFSYEQYF. In DNA form, the CDR3 reads TGCGCCAGCAGCCCGGTAGAGGTTGGATTTTCCTACGAGCAGTACTTC.

There are many counts of this clonotype. The rearrangement uses TRBV5-1 and TRBJ1-1; possible D gene TRBD1, 5 bases. This CDR3 spans 14 amino acids. Looked up from germline, CDR1 is SGHRS and CDR2 is YFSETQ. V shed 4 bases and J shed 1 base, with 11 bases lying between them. DNA of the CDR3: TGCGCCAGCAGCCCGGGGACGGGGAACACTGAAGCTTTCTTT. As protein: CASSPGTGNTEAFF.

This clonotype showed up many times. The V gene is TRBV5-5, the J gene TRBJ1-5; D not resolved. The CDR3 runs 14 residues. CDR1 is SGHKS and CDR2 is YYEKEE in the germline V gene (reference sequence). With 6 bases removed from V and 1 base from J, the gap between germline ends came to 11 bases. CDR3 DNA sequence: TGTGCCAGCACCTCTCTGATGAGCAATCAGCCCCAGCATTTT. Its protein is CASTSLMSNQPQHF. Together with reference TRBV5-5 and TRBJ1-5, the CDR3 gives the full variable domain: DAGVTQSPTHLIKTRGQQVTLRCSPISGHKSVSWYQQVLGQGPQFIFQYYEKEERGRGNFPDRFSARQFPNYSSELNVNALLLGDSALYLCASTSLMSNQPQHFGDGTRLSIL.

This clonotype came up many times. The V gene is TRBV9, the J gene TRBJ2-4, with 9 bases fitting TRBD1. The CDR3 totals 15 residues. V lost 4 bases to trimming and J lost 7 bases; unmatched junction nucleotides: 9. Germline CDR1 is SGDLS and CDR2 is YYNGEE. The CDR3 DNA sequence: TGTGCCAGCAGCACCGACTTGACAGGGGGGAACATTCAGTACTTC. Translating gives CASSTDLTGGNIQYF.

The sample holds many counts of this clonotype. This chain links TRBV7-8 with TRBJ1-1, with TRBD1 identical over 8 bases. CDR3 length: 18 residues. V was clipped by 2 bases and J by 0 bases; unmatched bases: 11. Germline loops: CDR1 SGHVS, CDR2 FQNEAQ. The CDR3 loop is CASSLWGRGRAMNTEAFF. CDR3 nucleotide sequence: TGTGCCAGCAGCTTATGGGGCAGGGGGCGAGCGATGAACACTGAAGCTTTCTTT.

This clonotype showed up many times. The gene calls are TRBV20-1 and TRBJ2-7; TRBD1 might be the D (6 bases). CDR1 and CDR2 from the germline V gene are DFQATT and SNEGSKA (reference sequence). This CDR3 comprises 13 residues. The V end was cut by 0 bases, the J end by 0 bases, with 6 bases between. In DNA form, the CDR3 reads TGCAGTGCTAGAGAACAGGGCTCCTACGAGCAGTACTTC. Translation gives CSAREQGSYEQYF.

This clonotype was detected ten times or more. The gene calls are TRBV6-1 and TRBJ2-2; possibly TRBD1 for D (6 bases). V was trimmed by 5 bases and J by 0 bases, leaving 10 bases between them. CDR1 is MNHNS and CDR2 is SASEGT in the germline V gene. CDR3 length equals 15 residues. CDR3 in amino acids: CASSRTGSNTGELFF. As DNA, the CDR3 is TGTGCCAGCAGTAGAACAGGGTCGAACACCGGGGAGCTGTTTTTT.

This clonotype was seen many times. The genes are TRBV7-3 and TRBJ2-3; the match to TRBD2 covers 8 bases. V trimming: 7 bases; J trimming: 3 bases; junction bases outside the gene matches: 6. CDR3 size: 14 residues. Germline V gene sequence: CDR1 SGHTA, CDR2 FQGTGA. CDR3 sequence (DNA): TGTGCCAGCACGGGGGGGCCTGGGACAGATACGCAGTATTTT. Protein: CASTGGPGTDTQYF.

This clonotype was picked up many times. Here the CDR3 DNA reads TGTGCCAGCAGTTCCTTGAGCGGGGGGGCGACGAATGAGCAGTTCTTC. Its protein is CASSSLSGGATNEQFF. This chain uses TRBV6-5 with TRBJ2-1; 10 bases map to TRBD2. This CDR3 has 16 amino acids. Germline V gives CDR1 MNHEY, CDR2 SVGAGI. V gave up 4 bases and J gave up 7 bases; unmatched junction bases: 10.